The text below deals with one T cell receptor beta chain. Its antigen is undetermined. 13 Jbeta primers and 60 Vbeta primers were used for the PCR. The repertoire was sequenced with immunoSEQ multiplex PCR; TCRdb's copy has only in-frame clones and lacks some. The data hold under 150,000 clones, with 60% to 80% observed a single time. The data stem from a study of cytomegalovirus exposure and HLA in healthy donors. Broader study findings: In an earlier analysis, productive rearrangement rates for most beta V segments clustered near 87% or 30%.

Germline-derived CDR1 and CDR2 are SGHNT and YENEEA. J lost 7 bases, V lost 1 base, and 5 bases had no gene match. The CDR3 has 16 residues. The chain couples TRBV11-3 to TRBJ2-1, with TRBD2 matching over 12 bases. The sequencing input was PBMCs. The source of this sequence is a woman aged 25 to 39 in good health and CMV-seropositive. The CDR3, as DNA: TGTGCCAGCAGCTTAGTTCTAGCGGGAGGGGCGAATGAGCAGTTCTTC. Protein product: CASSLVLAGGANEQFF.